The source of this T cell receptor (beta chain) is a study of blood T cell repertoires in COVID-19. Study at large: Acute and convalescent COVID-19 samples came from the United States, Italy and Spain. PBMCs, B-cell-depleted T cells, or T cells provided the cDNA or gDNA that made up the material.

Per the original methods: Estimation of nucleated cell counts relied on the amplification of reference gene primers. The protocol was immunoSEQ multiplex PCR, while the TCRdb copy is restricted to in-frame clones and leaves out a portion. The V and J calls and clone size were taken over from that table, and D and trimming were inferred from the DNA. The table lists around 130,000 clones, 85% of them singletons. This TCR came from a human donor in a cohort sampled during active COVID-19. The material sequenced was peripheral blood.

As DNA, the CDR3 is TGTGCCAGCAGCAAACTGGTACAGGGAGGGTACGGGGAGCTGTTTTTT. Translating it yields CASSKLVQGGYGELFF. V and J are TRBV21-1 and TRBJ2-2; the DNA was not used to check the table's D call, TRBD2. TRBV21-1 is a pseudogene. The CDR3 runs 16 residues.